This T cell receptor (beta chain) came from a study of vaccination and CD4 T cells after COVID-19. Study-level information: From HCoV-229E, HCoV-OC43, HCoV-NL63 and SARS-CoV-2, overlapping spike peptides were used to stimulate the cells.

Trimming cost V 0 bases and J 1 base, with 18 bases left between them. This CDR3 has 18 residues. CDR1 LNHDA and CDR2 SQIVND come from the germline V gene (reference sequence). Cultured CD4+ T-cell DNA underwent Oncomine TCR Beta short-read sequencing. TCRdb re-called the PCR reads through MiXCR, storing one row per CDR3 protein. The table shows about 21,000 distinct CDR3 sequences, with around 38% occurring only once. Points on this clonotype: Its antigen is unidentified.

This sample's treatment: roughly 10-day PBMC culture with coronavirus spike peptide pools or control peptides (ViraFEST assay). Healthy vaccine recipients had no prior SARS-CoV-2 infection, shown by negative nucleocapsid antibodies before and after vaccination. The rearrangement joins TRBV19 to TRBJ1-1; possible D gene TRBD1, 5 bases. This receptor was obtained from a human donor who received a COVID-19 vaccine. Sequencing was performed on CD4+ T cells from blood, cultured in vitro, taken before SARS-CoV-2 vaccination. The CDR3 nucleotides are TGTGCCAGTAGTATAGATCGTTTCTGGGGCGGAAAGAACACTGAAGCTTTCTTT. This sequence encodes CASSIDRFWGGKNTEAFF.